The 5 T cell receptor beta chains below all came from one sample that was sequenced in a study of shared clonotypes between healthy human individuals. Method: immunoSEQ multiplex PCR; TCRdb's copy keeps in-frame clones and lacks some. Among 2 million to 2.5 million clones listed, more than 90% were seen once. The sample was naive CD4+ T cells sorted from blood. The subset was: CD45RA+ positively selected. The source of these receptors is a man in his late teens or twenties in good health.

This clone was seen once. The chain carries TRBV30 and TRBJ1-6, with unresolved D. Germline CDR1 GTSNPN, CDR2 SVGIG (reference sequence). V was pared by 0 bases and J by 6 bases, with 12 bases between. The CDR3 runs to 15 residues. The DNA for the CDR3 is TGTGCCTGGAGTGTACCGTCGGGAGGTAATTCACCCCTCCACTTT. The encoded protein is CAWSVPSGGNSPLHF.

V usage is TRBV6-1 and J usage is TRBJ1-5, with a possible D match to TRBD1 (6 bases). Deletions cut 2 bases from V and 3 bases from J, with 11 bases between. CDR3 size: 15 residues. The germline gives CDR1 MNHNS, CDR2 SASEGT. CDR3 bases: TGTGCCAGCAGTGAATTCGGACAGATCAATCAGCCCCAGCATTTT. Translated: CASSEFGQINQPQHF.

The chain carries TRBV4-3 and TRBJ2-1, with 7 bases aligning to TRBD2. Germline CDR1 reads LGHNA; CDR2 reads YSLEER. J was trimmed by 0 bases and V by 2 bases; bases with no gene match: 1. CDR3 length: 15 amino acids. CDR3 in amino acids: CASSQSGTSYNEQFF. The CDR3 nucleotides are TGCGCCAGCAGCCAAAGCGGGACCTCCTACAATGAGCAGTTCTTC.

This chain joins TRBV11-2 and TRBJ2-3, with D perhaps matching TRBD2 (7 bases). Germline lookup yields CDR1 SGHAT and CDR2 FQNNGV. The V end lost 5 bases, the J end lost 2 bases, and 20 bases lay between the germline ends. CDR3 size: 17 residues. This chain's CDR3 is CASSPRSGTPNTDTQYF. The CDR3 DNA sequence: TGTGCCAGCAGCCCCCGCAGCGGGACACCCAACACAGATACGCAGTATTTT.

V gene TRBV10-3 combines with J gene TRBJ1-3; 10 bases are shared with TRBD1. V lost 7 bases, J lost 5 bases, and 5 bases stayed unmatched. The CDR3 consists of 14 residues. Germline V gene lookup returns CDR1 ENHRY and CDR2 SYGVKD. CDR3: CAINPGQGRNTIYF. DNA for the CDR3: TGTGCCATCAACCCGGGACAGGGGAGAAACACCATATATTTT.